This TCR beta chain comes out of a study of T cells in Graves' hyperthyroidism and ophthalmopathy. RNA transcripts yielded amplified TCR beta CDR3 regions. The TCR CDR3 first-round RT-PCR relied on the HTBI primer set. TCRdb recomputed calls from the multiplex PCR reads with MiXCR, one row per CDR3 protein. The sample yields around 620,000 distinct CDR3 sequences, 15% to 20% seen once. CDR1 and CDR2 from the germline V gene are SGHRS and YFSETQ. Trimming shortened V by 1 base and J by 0 bases, and 19 bases separated the two germline ends. The CDR3 sequence is 18 residues long. Those with hyperthyroidism were 18 to 65 years old, newly diagnosed, and ill for under 2 months. Exclusion of patients followed from uncontrolled infection, other autoimmune disease, pregnancy or lactation. Orbital computed tomography, thyroid ultrasound, serum thyroxine and TRAb, and clinical symptoms together informed the diagnoses. Source material for PBMCs was 9 to 10 ml fresh peripheral blood.

This chain links TRBV5-1 with TRBJ1-2, with D possibly TRBD1 on 5 matching bases. Sample: blood. The clonotype originates from a woman between 25 and 40 years old with Graves' hyperthyroidism. In DNA, the CDR3 is TGCGCCAGCAGCTTGAGGTTCTACCAGACAGCCTCTAACTATGGCTACACCTTC. Its protein is CASSLRFYQTASNYGYTF.